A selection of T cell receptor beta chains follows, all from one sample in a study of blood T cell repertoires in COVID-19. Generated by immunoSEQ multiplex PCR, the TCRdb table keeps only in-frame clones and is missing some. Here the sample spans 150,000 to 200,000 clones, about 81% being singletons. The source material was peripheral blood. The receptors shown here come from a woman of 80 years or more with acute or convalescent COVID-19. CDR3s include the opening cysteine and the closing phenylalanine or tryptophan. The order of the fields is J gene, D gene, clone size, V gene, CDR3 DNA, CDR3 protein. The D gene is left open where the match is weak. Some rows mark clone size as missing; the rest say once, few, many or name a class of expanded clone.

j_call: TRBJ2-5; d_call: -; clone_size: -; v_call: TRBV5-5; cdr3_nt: TGTGCCAGCAGCTTCAAGTGGGGGGAAAAAGAGACCCAGTACTTC; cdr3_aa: CASSFKWGEKETQYF
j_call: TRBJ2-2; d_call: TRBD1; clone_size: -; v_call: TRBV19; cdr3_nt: TGTGCCAGTAGTGTCGAGAGGGGGCAGGGCACCGGGGAGCTGTTTTTT; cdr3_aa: CASSVERGQGTGELFF
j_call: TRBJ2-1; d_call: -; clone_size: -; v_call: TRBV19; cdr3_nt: TGTGCCAGTAGTATAGGGGGGCTGGGGAATGAGCAGTTCTTC; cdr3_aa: CASSIGGLGNEQFF
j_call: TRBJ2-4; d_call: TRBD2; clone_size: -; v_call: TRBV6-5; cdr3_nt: TGTGCCAGCAGTTCTAGCGGGAGGACCAAAAACATTCAGTACTTC; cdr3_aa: CASSSSGRTKNIQYF
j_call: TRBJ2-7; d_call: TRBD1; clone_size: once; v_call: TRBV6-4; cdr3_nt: TGTGCCAGCAGTGGGTCCTGGACAGGGGTAACATGGCGCTACGAGCAGTACTTC; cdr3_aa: CASSGSWTGVTWRYEQYF
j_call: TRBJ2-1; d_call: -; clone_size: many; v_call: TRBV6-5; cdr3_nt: TGTGCCAGCAGTTACACACACAAGTTAACCTACAATGAGCAGTTCTTC; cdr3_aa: CASSYTHKLTYNEQFF
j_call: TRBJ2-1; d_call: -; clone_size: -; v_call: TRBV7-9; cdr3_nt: TGTGCCAGCAGCTCGTCCGGGACTCCAAGGGTCAATGAGCAGTTCTTC; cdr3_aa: CASSSSGTPRVNEQFF
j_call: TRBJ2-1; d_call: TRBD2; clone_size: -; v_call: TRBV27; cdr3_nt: TGTGCCAGCAGTCCCCGAGCGGGAGGGCCGAGAAATGAGCAGTTCTTC; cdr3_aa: CASSPRAGGPRNEQFF
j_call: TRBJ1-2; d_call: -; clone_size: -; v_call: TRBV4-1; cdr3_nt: TGCGCCAGCAGCCAAGACGCGAGGGAAGTTAACTATGGCTACACCTTC; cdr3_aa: CASSQDAREVNYGYTF
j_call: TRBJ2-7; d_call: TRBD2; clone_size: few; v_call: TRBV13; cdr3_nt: TGTGCCAGCAGCTCTGTTAGAGCACGGTGGACTAGCCGGAGCTCCTACGAGCAGTACTTC; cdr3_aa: CASSSVRARWTSRSSYEQYF
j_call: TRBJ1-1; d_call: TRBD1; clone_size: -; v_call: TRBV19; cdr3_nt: TGTGCCAGTAGTTTAAACAGGGGGAGGACTGAAGCTTTCTTT; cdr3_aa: CASSLNRGRTEAFF
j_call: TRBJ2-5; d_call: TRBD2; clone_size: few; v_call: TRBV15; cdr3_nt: TGTGCCACCAGCAGAGCGACAGCGGGAGTGGAGACCCAGTACTTC; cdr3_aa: CATSRATAGVETQYF
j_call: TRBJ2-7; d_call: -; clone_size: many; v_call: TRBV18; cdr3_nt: TGTGCCAGCTCACCACCTGAAGCCTCCTACGAGCAGTACTTC; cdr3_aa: CASSPPEASYEQYF
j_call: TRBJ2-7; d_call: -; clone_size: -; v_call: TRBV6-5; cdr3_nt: TGTGCCAGCAGACTCGGAGCTACGGGGGTCGAGCAGTACTTC; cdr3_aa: CASRLGATGVEQYF
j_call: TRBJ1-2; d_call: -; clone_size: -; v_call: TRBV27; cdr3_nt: TGTGCCAGCAGGAGAGACAGCGCAAGTCTCTATGGCTACACCTTC; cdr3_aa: CASRRDSASLYGYTF
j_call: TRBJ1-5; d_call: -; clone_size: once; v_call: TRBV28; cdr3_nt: TGTGCCAGCCACAGGGACCGCGGCAATCAGCCCCAGCATTTT; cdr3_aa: CASHRDRGNQPQHF
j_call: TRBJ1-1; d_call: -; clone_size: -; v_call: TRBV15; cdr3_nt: TGTGCCACCAGCAACCGGAGGAGCGAAGCTTTCTTT; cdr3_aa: CATSNRRSEAFF
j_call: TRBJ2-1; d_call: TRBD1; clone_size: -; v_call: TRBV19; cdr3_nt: TGTGCCAGTAGTCCTTATCCGGGACAGGGTTACAATGAGCAGTTCTTC; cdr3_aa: CASSPYPGQGYNEQFF
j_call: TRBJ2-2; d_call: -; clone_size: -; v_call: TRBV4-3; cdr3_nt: TGCGCCAGCAGCCAAGATCTGGGGGCAGACACCGGGGAGCTGTTTTTT; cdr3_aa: CASSQDLGADTGELFF
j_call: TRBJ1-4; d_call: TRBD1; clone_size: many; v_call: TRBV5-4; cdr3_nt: TGTGCCAGCAGTTTTCAGGGGGCAGAAGAAAAACTGTTTTTT; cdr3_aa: CASSFQGAEEKLFF
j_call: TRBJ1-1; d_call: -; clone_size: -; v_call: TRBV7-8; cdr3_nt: TGTGCCAGCAGCTTAGACGGCGTCGGGATCACTGAAGCTTTCTTT; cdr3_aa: CASSLDGVGITEAFF
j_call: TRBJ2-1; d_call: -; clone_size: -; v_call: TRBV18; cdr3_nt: TGTGCCAGCTCCCAGGGCAGGAACAATGAGCAGTTCTTC; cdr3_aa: CASSQGRNNEQFF
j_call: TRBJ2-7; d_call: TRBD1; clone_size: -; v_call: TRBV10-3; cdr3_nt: TGTGCCATCAGTGATGGGGACAGGGACGAGCAGTACTTC; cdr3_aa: CAISDGDRDEQYF
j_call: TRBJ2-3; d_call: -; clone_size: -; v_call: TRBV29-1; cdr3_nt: TGCAGCGCCCGAGAGGTAGCCCCAGATACGCAGTATTTT; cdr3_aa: CSAREVAPDTQYF
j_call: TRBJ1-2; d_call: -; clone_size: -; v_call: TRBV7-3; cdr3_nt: TGTGCCAGCAGCTTACCGCAAGAGGACTGGACCCGCACCTTC; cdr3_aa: CASSLPQEDWTRTF
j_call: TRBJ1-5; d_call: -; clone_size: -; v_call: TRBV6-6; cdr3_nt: TGTGCCAGCAACCAGGGGTTGGTAGATCAGCCCCAGCATTTT; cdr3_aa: CASNQGLVDQPQHF
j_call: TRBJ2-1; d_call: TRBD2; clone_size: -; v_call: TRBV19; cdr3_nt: TGTGCCAGTAGGGGACAGGGACTAGCGGGAGGGGGCTCCTACAATGAGCAGTTCTTC; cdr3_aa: CASRGQGLAGGGSYNEQFF
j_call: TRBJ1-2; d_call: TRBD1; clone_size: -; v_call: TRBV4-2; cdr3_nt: TGTGCCAGCAGCCAAGAAGGACAGGGGAGATATGGCTACACCTTC; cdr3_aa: CASSQEGQGRYGYTF
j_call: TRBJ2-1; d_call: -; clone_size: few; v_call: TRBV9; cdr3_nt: TGTGCCAGCGGAAACGGCCGAGCGGTCGGTGAGCAGTTCTTC; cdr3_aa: CASGNGRAVGEQFF
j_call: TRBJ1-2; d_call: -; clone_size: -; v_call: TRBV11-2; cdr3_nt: TGTGCCAGCAGTCACGTGCGGGGGGCAGGCGGCTACACCTTC; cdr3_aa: CASSHVRGAGGYTF
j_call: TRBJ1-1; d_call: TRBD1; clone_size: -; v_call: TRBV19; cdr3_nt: TGTGCCAGTAGTATAGTAGGGACAGGGGACACTGAAGCTTTCTTT; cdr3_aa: CASSIVGTGDTEAFF
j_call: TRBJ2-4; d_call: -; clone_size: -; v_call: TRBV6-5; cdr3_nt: TGTGCCAGCAGAACGTATGAATCCGGGGTAAACATTCAGTACTTC; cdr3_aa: CASRTYESGVNIQYF
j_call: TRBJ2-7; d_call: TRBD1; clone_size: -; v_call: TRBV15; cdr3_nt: TGTGCCACCAGCAGAGAAGGTCTTGGACAGGGGAGCTACGAGCAGTACTTC; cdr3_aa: CATSREGLGQGSYEQYF
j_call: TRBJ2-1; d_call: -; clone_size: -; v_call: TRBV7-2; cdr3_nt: TGTGCCAGCAGCCCCATGGCTAGTAGAAACAATGAGCAGTTCTTC; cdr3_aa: CASSPMASRNNEQFF
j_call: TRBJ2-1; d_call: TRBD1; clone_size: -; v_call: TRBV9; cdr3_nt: TGTGCCAGCAGCTCCGGGACAGCCAATGAGCAGTTCTTC; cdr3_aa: CASSSGTANEQFF